The next 19 T cell receptor beta chains were all read from a single sample in a study of blood T cell repertoires in COVID-19. Method: immunoSEQ multiplex PCR; TCRdb's copy keeps in-frame clones and lacks some. This table has some 74,000 clones, approximately 88% appearing once. Sequencing used peripheral blood. The receptors come from a woman over 75 with acute or convalescent COVID-19.

The chain uses TRBV12-3 or TRBV12-4 and TRBJ1-1; D may be TRBD1 (6 bases). CDR3 length: 12 amino acids. Deletions cut 1 base from V and 8 bases from J, with 8 bases between. DNA for the CDR3: TGTGCCAGCAGTTTAGGGGGGCTCGAAGCTTTCTTT. This sequence encodes CASSLGGLEAFF.

This clone turned up a few times. V usage is TRBV12-5 and J usage is TRBJ2-1, with 9 bases aligning to TRBD1. From germline, CDR1 is LGHNT and CDR2 FRNRAP. There are 18 residues in the CDR3. V was pared by 1 base and J by 4 bases, with 11 bases of the junction left unmatched. The CDR3 DNA is TGTGCTAGTGGTTTGGCTACATCGGGACAGGGCCTATACAATGAGCAGTTCTTC. Amino acids: CASGLATSGQGLYNEQFF.

Many counts were recorded for this clone. The chain employs TRBV4-2 and TRBJ1-3, with 10 positions matching TRBD1. Per the germline V gene, CDR1 is LGHNA and CDR2 is YNFKEQ. V shed 3 bases, J shed 3 bases, and the junction held 5 bases outside the gene matches. This CDR3 has 16 residues. The CDR3 spells CASSQGDRGRGNTIYF. The CDR3 nucleotides read TGTGCCAGCAGCCAGGGGGACAGGGGCCGTGGAAACACCATATATTTT.

The chain carries TRBV10-2 and TRBJ2-7, with TRBD1 matching over 7 bases. Germline V gene data show CDR1 as WSHSY and CDR2 as SAAADI. The CDR3 totals 15 residues. The V gene end was trimmed by 7 bases and the J gene end by 0 bases; junction bases not matched to a gene: 9. The DNA for the CDR3 is TGCGCCAGCATCCCTACAGGGGAAATCTCCTACGAGCAGTACTTC. It specifies CASIPTGEISYEQYF.

This clone was picked up a small number of times. The chain recombines TRBV6-2 or TRBV6-3 with TRBJ1-5; 8 positions agree with TRBD1. J gave up 0 bases and V 5 bases, and 6 bases lay outside the gene matches. Germline-derived CDR1 and CDR2 are MNHEY and SVGEGT. CDR3 length: 16 residues. As DNA, the CDR3 is TGTGCCAGCAGTGCCGGACAGGGATCTAGCAATCAGCCCCAGCATTTT. Translating gives CASSAGQGSSNQPQHF.

The chain has TRBV5-1 and TRBJ2-1; the match to TRBD2 covers 13 bases. After removal of 4 bases from V and 9 bases from J, the junction contained 10 bases not matched to a gene. The CDR3 covers 16 residues. CDR1 is SGHRS, CDR2 YFSETQ, per germline. This CDR3 reads CASSKTSGRARGEQFF. DNA of the CDR3: TGCGCCAGCAGCAAAACTAGCGGGAGGGCCAGGGGTGAGCAGTTCTTC.

The chain couples TRBV12-3 or TRBV12-4 to TRBJ1-2; TRBD1 might be the D (6 bases). Between the trimmed V and J ends, which lost 6 bases and 8 bases, there was a span of 16 bases. This CDR3 contains 13 residues. Here the CDR3 reads CASSLDSSIGYTF. The CDR3 DNA sequence: TGTGCCAGCAGCTTGGACAGCTCTATCGGCTACACCTTC.

The chain carries TRBV5-1 and TRBJ2-2, with D perhaps matching TRBD1 (6 bases). Between the trimmed V and J ends, which lost 3 bases and 6 bases, there was a span of 18 bases. Per the germline V gene, CDR1 is SGHRS and CDR2 is YFSETQ. The CDR3 is made up of 16 amino acids. The DNA for the CDR3 is TGCGCCAGCAGCTCTAACAGGGTGATGGGGTCCGGGGAGCTGTTTTTT. Protein sequence: CASSSNRVMGSGELFF.

The chain has TRBV28 and TRBJ1-2; 7 bases align to TRBD1. V shed 3 bases, J shed 6 bases, and the junction held 7 bases outside the gene matches. Germline CDR1 MDHEN, CDR2 SYDVKM. The CDR3 sequence is 14 residues long. CDR3 sequence reads: CASSLDRRGHGYTF. The CDR3 DNA is TGTGCCAGCAGTTTGGACAGGAGGGGGCATGGCTACACCTTC.

The DNA of the CDR3 is TGTGCCAGCAGGGACGGGACAGACTATGGCTACACCTTC. Translated: CASRDGTDYGYTF. This chain connects TRBV28 to TRBJ1-2, with TRBD1 matching 7 bases. The germline V gene encodes CDR1 MDHEN and CDR2 SYDVKM. The CDR3 runs to 13 residues. V trimming: 6 bases; J trimming: 3 bases; junction bases outside the gene matches: 4.

This sequence joins TRBV9 and TRBJ1-1; no definite D call. This CDR3 is 14 amino acids long. The germline V gene encodes CDR1 SGDLS and CDR2 YYNGEE. Trimming removed 0 bases from V and 4 bases from J, with 10 bases in between. CDR3 protein: CASSVDLGVTEAFF. The CDR3 nucleotides read TGTGCCAGCAGCGTAGACCTCGGGGTCACTGAAGCTTTCTTT.

The chain combines TRBV7-9 with TRBJ2-7; 8 nucleotides match TRBD1. This CDR3 has 17 amino acids. Trimming cost V 0 bases and J 1 base; bases outside gene matches: 8. In germline, CDR1 is SEHNR, CDR2 FQNEAQ (reference sequence). CDR3: CASSLAGTGGKSYEQYF. Here the CDR3 DNA reads TGTGCCAGCAGCTTAGCGGGCACAGGGGGGAAGTCCTACGAGCAGTACTTC. The entire variable domain, with the rest obtained from reference TRBV7-9 and TRBJ2-7, is as follows: DTGVSQNPRHKITKRGQNVTFRCDPISEHNRLYWYRQTLGQGPEFLTYFQNEAQLEKSRLLSDRFSAERPKGSFSTLEIQRTEQGDSAMYLCASSLAGTGGKSYEQYFGPGTRLTVT.

The chain combines TRBV15 with TRBJ2-1; 13 bases agree with TRBD2. Germline CDR1 and CDR2: LNHNV and YYDKDF (reference sequence). After removal of 0 bases from V and 6 bases from J, the junction contained 5 bases not matched to a gene. This CDR3 has 17 residues. The CDR3 region has the DNA TGTGCCACCAGCAGAGATCCAAGGACTAGCGGGAGCAATGAGCAGTTCTTC. Amino acid sequence: CATSRDPRTSGSNEQFF.

This clone was found once. The V and J genes are TRBV3-1 (or the pseudogene TRBV3-2) and TRBJ2-1; 7 positions agree with TRBD1. The CDR3 totals 14 residues. Germline V gives CDR1 LGHDT, CDR2 YNNKEL (reference sequence). V trimming: 6 bases; J trimming: 7 bases; junction bases outside the gene matches: 9. The CDR3 DNA reads TGTGCCAGCAGTGGAGCAGGGGGTTTGAATGAGCAGTTCTTC. It specifies CASSGAGGLNEQFF.

This clone was counted only a few times. V gene TRBV5-6 combines with J gene TRBJ2-7, with 9 bases fitting TRBD1. CDR3 length: 15 amino acids. V lost 4 bases to trimming and J lost 4 bases; unmatched junction nucleotides: 9. Germline assignment: CDR1 SGHDT and CDR2 YYEEEE. The CDR3 DNA sequence: TGTGCCAGCAGCCGGACAGGGGCTAACCGTTACGAGCAGTACTTC. Its translation: CASSRTGANRYEQYF.

The rearrangement uses TRBV5-8 and TRBJ1-2; possibly TRBD1 for D (6 bases). CDR1 is SGHTS and CDR2 is YDEGEE in the germline V gene. V lost 0 bases and J 6 bases, leaving 15 bases between the germline ends. The CDR3 runs 15 residues. The CDR3 sequence: CASSLATGMYDGYTF. CDR3 sequence (DNA): TGTGCCAGCAGCTTGGCCACAGGGATGTATGATGGCTACACCTTC.

CDR3 nucleotides: TGTGCCAGCAGCGTTCCGAGGTCGGGAGGAAAACGCAATGAGCAGTTCTTC. Translation: CASSVPRSGGKRNEQFF. J is TRBJ2-1 and V is TRBV5-8, with 7 nucleotides matching TRBD2. This CDR3 has 17 residues. With 4 bases clipped from V and 6 bases from J, the junction kept 16 bases outside the gene matches. Germline CDR1 is SGHTS and CDR2 is YDEGEE.

The genes are TRBV7-2 and TRBJ1-2; tentative D call: TRBD1 (5 bases). With 2 bases removed from V and 0 bases from J, the gap between germline ends came to 7 bases. The CDR3 extends over 14 amino acids. The V gene's germline CDR1 is SGHTA and CDR2 FQGNSA. The CDR3 protein is CASSLRGTNYGYTF. CDR3 coding DNA: TGTGCCAGCAGCTTACGGGGGACTAACTATGGCTACACCTTC.

The V gene is TRBV19, the J gene TRBJ2-1, with TRBD2 matching over 11 bases. The CDR3 is 15 amino acids. Germline V gene sequence: CDR1 LNHDA, CDR2 SQIVND (reference sequence). The V and J ends lost 4 bases and 5 bases, in that order; junction bases with no gene match: 4. Written as DNA, the CDR3 is TGTGCCAGTAGTACTACTAGCGGGAGTGACAATGAGCAGTTCTTC. Translating it yields CASSTTSGSDNEQFF.